The subject of this entry is one T cell receptor (beta chain). Study processing details: It was from reference gene primer amplification that nucleated cell counts were estimated. The method was immunoSEQ multiplex PCR; TCRdb's version includes in-frame clones alone and lacks a portion of them. V and J calls and clone size are copied from that table; D and trimming were computed from the DNA. This sample has approximately 210,000 clones, with roughly nine tenths found just once. This sample is drawn from a study of blood T cell repertoires in COVID-19. Study in general: The United States, Italy and Spain were the sources of the acute and convalescent COVID-19 samples. PBMCs, B-cell-depleted T cells, or T cells were the source of the cDNA or gDNA that made up the material.

The ends lost 6 bases at V and 4 bases at J; junction bases unmatched: 7. CDR1 is SNHLY, CDR2 FYNNEI, per germline. The CDR3 contains 15 residues. The chain is built from TRBV2 and TRBJ1-5; 9 nucleotides agree with TRBD1. This receptor was obtained from a man aged 35-49 years with active or convalescent COVID-19. Sequencing used peripheral blood. CDR3 DNA: TGTGCCAGCAGCCTGATCGGACAGGGGAATCAGCCCCAGCATTTT. It translates to CASSLIGQGNQPQHF. Full variable domain (remainder filled in from reference TRBV2 and TRBJ1-5): EPEVTQTPSHQVTQMGQEVILRCVPISNHLYFYWYRQILGQKVEFLVSFYNNEISEKSEIFDDQFSVERPDGSNFTLKIRSTKLEDSAMYFCASSLIGQGNQPQHFGDGTRLSIL.